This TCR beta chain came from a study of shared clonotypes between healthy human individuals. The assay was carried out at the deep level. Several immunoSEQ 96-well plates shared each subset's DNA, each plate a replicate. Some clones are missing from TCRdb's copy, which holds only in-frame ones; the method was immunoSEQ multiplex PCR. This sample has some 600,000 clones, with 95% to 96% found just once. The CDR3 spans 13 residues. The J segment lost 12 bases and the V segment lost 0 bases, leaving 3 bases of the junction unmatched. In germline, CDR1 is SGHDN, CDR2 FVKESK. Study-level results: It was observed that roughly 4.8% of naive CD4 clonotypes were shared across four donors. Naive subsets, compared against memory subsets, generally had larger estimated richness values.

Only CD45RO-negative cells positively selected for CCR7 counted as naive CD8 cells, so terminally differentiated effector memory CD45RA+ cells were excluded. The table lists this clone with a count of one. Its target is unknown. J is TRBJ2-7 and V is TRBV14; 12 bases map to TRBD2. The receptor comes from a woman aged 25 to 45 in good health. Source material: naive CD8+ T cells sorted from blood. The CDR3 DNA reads TGTGCCAGCAGCCAAGACACTAGCGGGAGGAGGTACTTC. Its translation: CASSQDTSGRRYF.